Shown below are 23 T cell receptor beta chains from a single sample sequenced in a study of blood T cells in healthy people across ages. A sample-barcoded 5' primer and a J-beta primer mix were used in a second PCR of about 7 to 12 cycles. TCRdb recomputed calls from the 5' RACE reads with MiXCR, one row per CDR3 protein. The table has about 780,000 distinct CDR3 sequences, 35% to 60% seen once; the top ten hold 15% to 20%. Sample: blood. Source of these receptors: an elderly man in good health.

CDR3 sequence reads: CASSQIGQLFSYEQYF. The CDR3 DNA reads TGTGCCAGCAGCCAAATAGGTCAGCTCTTCTCCTACGAGCAGTACTTC. The rearrangement joins TRBV3-1 to TRBJ2-7; no definite D call. V was cut by 2 bases and J by 0 bases, with 14 bases left in between. CDR1 and CDR2 from the germline V gene are LGHDT and YNNKEL (reference sequence). The CDR3 has 16 amino acids.

The genes are TRBV18 and TRBJ2-1; 9 bases are shared with TRBD1. V shed 3 bases and J 9 bases; nucleotides not matched to a gene: 12. There are 16 residues in the CDR3. CDR1 and CDR2 (germline): KGHSH, LQKENI. CDR3 protein: CASSPPPRQGESEQFF. CDR3 sequence (DNA): TGTGCCAGCTCACCCCCACCCAGACAGGGGGAGAGTGAGCAGTTCTTC. The whole variable domain, remainder taken from reference TRBV18 and TRBJ2-1, is NAGVMQNPRHLVRRRGQEARLRCSPMKGHSHVYWYRQLPEEGLKFMVYLQKENIIDESGMPKERFSAEFPKEGPSILRIQQVVRGDSAAYFCASSPPPRQGESEQFFGPGTRLTVL.

The chain carries TRBV7-9 and TRBJ1-1; possible D gene TRBD1, 6 bases. Germline loops: CDR1 SEHNR, CDR2 FQNEAQ (reference sequence). CDR3 size: 14 residues. The ends were cut back, 5 bases at V and 7 bases at J, with 17 bases in the middle. The CDR3 loop reads CASSVIGDRNEAFF. In nucleotides, the CDR3 is TGTGCCAGCAGCGTAATCGGAGACAGGAATGAAGCTTTCTTT.

To note about this clonotype: The junction shows a germline mismatch at one end, possibly a read error. The gene calls are TRBV7-2 and TRBJ2-6; 8 bases match TRBD2. The CDR3 consists of 18 residues. Germline loops: CDR1 SGHTA, CDR2 FQGNSA. The CDR3, as DNA: TGTGCCGGCAGCTTATTTGGGACTAGTGGTTCTTGGGCCAACGTCCTGACTTTC. The encoded protein is CAGSLFGTSGSWANVLTF. The complete variable domain, with remaining parts taken from reference TRBV7-2 and TRBJ2-6, reads GAGVSQSPSNKVTEKGKDVELRCDPISGHTALYWYRQSLGQGLEFLIYFQGNSAPDKSGLPSDRFSAERTGGSVSTLTIQRTQQEDSAVYLCAGSLFGTSGSWANVLTFGAGSRLTVL.

There are a few counts of this clonotype. The V call is TRBV21-1, the J call TRBJ2-5; TRBD2 was called by the table and not checked on the DNA. The closer fit of TRBJ2-7 to the DNA end suggests the J call may be wrong. TRBV21-1 is flagged as a pseudogene. The CDR3 consists of 18 residues. CDR3: CASTNRFLASYPVDEQYF. The CDR3 coding sequence is TGTGCCAGCACCAATCGATTCCTCGCTAGCTACCCCGTGGACGAGCAGTACTTC.

The chain carries TRBV15 and TRBJ2-6, with D unclear. This CDR3 is 14 amino acids long. V lost 3 bases to trimming and J lost 3 bases, with 6 bases between them. The germline gives CDR1 LNHNV, CDR2 YYDKDF (reference sequence). The CDR3 DNA reads TGTGCCACCAGCAGGTCCCATGGGGCCAACGTCCTGACTTTC. The encoded protein is CATSRSHGANVLTF.

Comment on this clonotype: Compared with germline, one end of the junction differs, possibly owing to a read error. The gene calls are TRBV14 and TRBJ2-1; 9 bases agree with TRBD2. The CDR3 has 15 residues. Germline loops: CDR1 SGHDN, CDR2 FVKESK. The CDR3 DNA sequence: TGTGCCAGCAGGGCGACTAGCGGATCCTACAAGGAGCAGTTCTTC. This sequence encodes CASRATSGSYKEQFF.

The J gene is TRBJ1-1, the V gene TRBV20-1; 9 positions match TRBD1. This CDR3 has 13 amino acids. Germline values: CDR1 DFQATT, CDR2 SNEGSKA (reference sequence). J was trimmed by 5 bases and V by 6 bases; bases with no gene match: 7. The CDR3 spells CSAIYRGHTEAFF. CDR3 DNA sequence: TGCAGTGCAATCTACAGGGGGCATACTGAAGCTTTCTTT.

This chain uses TRBV5-1 with TRBJ2-1; 13 nucleotides line up with TRBD2. CDR3 length equals 16 residues. Germline CDR1 is SGHRS and CDR2 is YFSETQ. With V trimmed by 4 bases and J by 6 bases, 7 bases remained unmatched. This chain's CDR3 is CASSPRLAGGGNEQFF. CDR3 coding DNA: TGCGCCAGCAGCCCCCGACTAGCGGGAGGTGGCAATGAGCAGTTCTTC.

This clonotype was picked up a small number of times. The junction and the germline gene differ at one end; a read error may be behind it. The chain links TRBV4-3 to TRBJ1-6; no clear D gene. There are 15 residues in the CDR3. Germline V lookup: CDR1 LGHNA, CDR2 YSLEER. CDR3: CASSQDYPIGSPLHF. For the CDR3, the DNA is TGCGCCAGCAGTCAAGATTACCCCATAGGTTCACCCCTCCACTTT.

CDR3 nucleotide sequence: TGCGCCAGCAGCCAAGGGATTGGGACTAGCGGGGGCGCGCAGTATTTT. It codes for CASSQGIGTSGGAQYF. The chain joins TRBV4-3 to TRBJ2-3, with 14 bases that match TRBD2. Germline V gives CDR1 LGHNA, CDR2 YSLEER. V lost 1 base to trimming and J lost 10 bases; unmatched junction nucleotides: 7. The CDR3 has 16 amino acids.

The chain uses TRBV10-3 and TRBJ2-5; D perhaps matches TRBD2 (5 bases). TRBJ2-7 explains the end of the DNA better; the J call may be wrong. CDR1 and CDR2 from the germline V gene are ENHRY and SYGVKD. The CDR3 length is 12 residues. The CDR3 nucleotides read TGTGCCACTGGCGGGCTAGCCTACGAGCAGTACTTC. This translates into CATGGLAYEQYF.

This clonotype was seen more than once but under ten times. The rearrangement joins TRBV12-3 or TRBV12-4 to TRBJ2-2, with 7 bases identical to TRBD1. The J segment lost 7 bases and the V segment lost 6 bases, leaving 11 bases of the junction unmatched. CDR3 length equals 15 residues. In DNA form, the CDR3 reads TGTGCCAGCAGACTCAGCGGTTCAGGGGGCGGGGAGCTGTTTTTT. Translation gives CASRLSGSGGGELFF.

The gene calls are TRBV27 and TRBJ2-3; D is undetermined. This CDR3 contains 15 residues. Germline V gene sequence: CDR1 MNHEY, CDR2 SMNVEV (reference sequence). Trimming shortened V by 5 bases and J by 0 bases, and 12 bases separated the two germline ends. This chain's CDR3 is CASSRSTFSTDTQYF. The CDR3 DNA reads TGTGCCAGCAGTAGGTCAACATTTAGCACAGATACGCAGTATTTT.

This clonotype has a handful of counts. This chain joins TRBV12-3 or TRBV12-4 and TRBJ2-3; tentative D call: TRBD2 (6 bases). CDR3 length equals 14 residues. Trimming pared 6 bases from V and 4 bases from J, leaving 14 bases between. The CDR3 bases are TGTGCCAGCAGGTCCAGCGGGCCCCCAGATACGCAGTATTTT. It translates to CASRSSGPPDTQYF.

This chain joins TRBV28 and TRBJ2-7; D is possibly TRBD1 (5 bases). Trimming took 6 bases from V and 2 from J, leaving 17 bases between them. From germline, CDR1 is MDHEN and CDR2 SYDVKM. This CDR3 contains 15 residues. The CDR3 sequence is CASSPDSPPTYEQYF. For the CDR3, the DNA is TGTGCCAGCAGCCCCGACAGTCCACCCACCTACGAGCAGTACTTC.

The chain uses TRBV5-1 and TRBJ2-5; unclear D gene. Between the trimmed V and J ends, which lost 0 bases and 1 base, there was a span of 10 bases. The germline V gene has CDR1 SGHRS and CDR2 YFSETQ. This CDR3 comprises 15 residues. The CDR3: CASSLVQNFQETQYF. Here the CDR3 DNA reads TGCGCCAGCAGCTTGGTCCAGAACTTCCAAGAGACCCAGTACTTC. Full variable domain (missing parts from reference TRBV5-1 and TRBJ2-5): KAGVTQTPRYLIKTRGQQVTLSCSPISGHRSVSWYQQTPGQGLQFLFEYFSETQRNKGNFPGRFSGRQFSNSRSEMNVSTLELGDSALYLCASSLVQNFQETQYFGPGTRLLVL.

The rearrangement links TRBV28 to TRBJ2-3; a weak D match, TRBD2 (6 bases). Trimming cost V 6 bases and J 3 bases, with 13 bases left between them. Germline loops: CDR1 MDHEN, CDR2 SYDVKM. The CDR3 is 14 amino acids. CDR3 coding DNA: TGTGCCAGCAGCTCTAAGCGGGTAACAGATACGCAGTATTTT. Translating gives CASSSKRVTDTQYF. Using reference TRBV28 and TRBJ2-3 for the parts outside the CDR3, the full variable domain is DVKVTQSSRYLVKRTGEKVFLECVQDMDHENMFWYRQDPGLGLRLIYFSYDVKMKEKGDIPEGYSVSREKKERFSLILESASTNQTSMYLCASSSKRVTDTQYFGPGTRLTVL.

This clonotype was seen more than once but under ten times. Its ends do not fully match the called genes, so a read error is possible. CDR3 loop: CASSVDGTSSNNEQFF. CDR3 DNA sequence: TGTGCCAGCAGCGTAGATGGGACTAGCTCCAACAATGAGCAGTTCTTC. This chain uses TRBV9 with TRBJ2-1, with TRBD2 identical over 9 bases. This CDR3 region has 16 residues. Per the germline V gene, CDR1 is SGDLS and CDR2 is YYNGEE.

This clonotype was observed once. The chain links TRBV14 to TRBJ2-4, with a weak D call TRBD1 (5 bases). Judging by the DNA end, TRBJ2-7 fits better; the J call may be wrong. The CDR3 contains 13 residues. The V gene's germline CDR1 is SGHDN and CDR2 FVKESK. DNA for the CDR3: TGTGCCAGCAGCTATGGACAATACTACGAGCAGTACTTC. This translates into CASSYGQYYEQYF.

The genes are TRBV5-1 and TRBJ2-7; D is uncertain. This CDR3 spans 13 amino acids. Looked up from germline, CDR1 is SGHRS and CDR2 is YFSETQ. The V end was cut by 3 bases, the J end by 5 bases, with 12 bases between. The CDR3 DNA reads TGCGCCAGCAGCTCCCGAGGAAATAACGAGCAGTACTTC. Translation: CASSSRGNNEQYF.

About this clonotype: This may be a read error: a much more frequent sequence differs by one nucleotide. The chain is built from TRBV6-2 or TRBV6-3 and TRBJ2-3; 15 bases match TRBD2. The CDR3 has 20 residues. V gave up 4 bases and J gave up 5 bases; unmatched junction bases: 16. Germline values: CDR1 MNHEY, CDR2 SVGEGT. CDR3 nucleotide sequence: TGTGCCAGCAGTTTTCCACAGACCGGGACTAGCGGGAGGATCGAAGATACGCAGTATTTT. This codes for CASSFPQTGTSGRIEDTQYF.

This clonotype was seen many times. This chain joins TRBV29-1 and TRBJ2-3; perhaps D is TRBD1 or TRBD2 (6 bases each). CDR1 is SQVTM and CDR2 is ANQGSEA in the germline V gene. The length of the CDR3 is 13 residues. V gave up 4 bases and J gave up 5 bases, with 13 bases separating them. The CDR3 is CSVVGGRGDTQYF. As DNA, the CDR3 is TGCAGCGTTGTAGGGGGGCGAGGAGATACGCAGTATTTT.